This T cell receptor beta chain emerged from a study of blood T cell repertoires in COVID-19. Background on the study: Symptom resolution, clearance, or two negative PCRs marked the recovered donors of Cohort 3. T cells, B-cell-depleted T cells, or PBMCs supplied cDNA or gDNA.

Across under 25 US areas, participants ranged in age from 18 to 89 years. How the authors handled the data: Nucleated cell counts were estimated from reference gene primer amplification. Profiling relied on immunoSEQ multiplex PCR, and the TCRdb table lists in-frame clones only, not all of them. V, J and clone size are taken as reported in that table, and D and trimming were inferred from the DNA itself. Of roughly 200,000 clones in the sample, about 88% were seen once. The CDR3 covers 14 residues. Germline CDR1 SGDLS, CDR2 YYNGEE. Trimming shortened V by 0 bases and J by 3 bases, and 10 bases separated the two germline ends.

This rearrangement joins TRBV9 to TRBJ2-7, with a weak D call TRBD2 (6 bases). The sequenced material came from PBMCs or T cells enriched from blood (not recorded which). The receptor comes from a woman between 35 and 50 years old in a cohort exposed to, infected with or recovered from COVID-19 (not recorded which). DNA of the CDR3: TGTGCCAGCAGCGTAGACGGGAGTGGCTACGAGCAGTACTTC. Residues: CASSVDGSGYEQYF.